A single sample is the source of the 18 T cell receptor beta chains below, sequenced in a study of blood T cell repertoires in COVID-19. Method: immunoSEQ multiplex PCR; TCRdb's copy keeps in-frame clones and lacks some. The sample carries 140,000 to 150,000 clones, about 87% recorded once. The sample taken for sequencing was peripheral blood. These receptors were taken from a man between 45 and 60 years old who had recovered from COVID-19.

The chain carries TRBV5-5 and TRBJ1-4, with D perhaps TRBD1 (5 bases). Deletions cut 0 bases from V and 7 bases from J, with 13 bases between. The V gene's germline CDR1 is SGHKS and CDR2 YYEKEE (reference sequence). This CDR3 is 15 amino acids long. CDR3 bases: TGTGCCAGCAGCTTGGAATCTCTTAGGGGTGAAAAACTGTTTTTT. It is translated as CASSLESLRGEKLFF.

The chain is built from TRBV9 and TRBJ1-5, with 7 bases lining up with TRBD1. From germline, CDR1 is SGDLS and CDR2 YYNGEE. J was trimmed by 1 base and V by 3 bases; bases with no gene match: 1. The CDR3 extends over 14 amino acids. CDR3 DNA: TGTGCCAGCAGCGAGGGACAGAGCAATCAGCCCCAGCATTTT. This translates into CASSEGQSNQPQHF.

This rearrangement joins TRBV6-5 to TRBJ1-2, with no clear D. Germline lookup yields CDR1 MNHEY and CDR2 SVGAGI. V was shortened by 5 bases and J by 1 base, with 8 bases between the two germline ends. This CDR3 has 13 residues. For the CDR3, the DNA is TGTGCCAGCAGTCCCTCAGTTAACTATGGCTACACCTTC. This codes for CASSPSVNYGYTF.

The rearrangement uses TRBV19 and TRBJ1-5; no reliable D call. The germline V gene encodes CDR1 LNHDA and CDR2 SQIVND (reference sequence). The CDR3 is 15 residues long. V gave up 1 base and J gave up 3 bases, with 10 bases separating them. For the CDR3, the DNA is TGTGCCAGTAGTATAGGGGAGATTTTCAATCAGCCCCAGCATTTT. This translates into CASSIGEIFNQPQHF.

The rearrangement joins TRBV11-1 to TRBJ1-4, with D possibly matching TRBD1 (6 bases). V was cut by 2 bases and J by 2 bases, with 9 bases left in between. The germline V gene encodes CDR1 SGHAT and CDR2 FQDESV (reference sequence). The CDR3 totals 15 residues. In nucleotides, the CDR3 is TGTGCCAGCAGCTTACACAGGGAGACTAATGAAAAACTGTTTTTT. Its protein product is CASSLHRETNEKLFF.

The CDR3 loop is CASSPSAVYEQYF. DNA of the CDR3: TGTGCCAGCTCACCCTCTGCGGTCTACGAGCAGTACTTC. The rearrangement joins TRBV18 to TRBJ2-7, with D hard to call. The V and J ends lost 3 bases and 3 bases respectively, with 9 bases between them. Germline V gives CDR1 KGHSH, CDR2 LQKENI. The CDR3 has 13 residues.

J is TRBJ2-7 and V is TRBV18; a weak D match, TRBD2 (7 bases). The V gene lost 5 bases and the J gene lost 5 bases, with 13 bases spanning the gap. The CDR3 covers 13 residues. Germline loops: CDR1 KGHSH, CDR2 LQKENI. The CDR3 here is CASSGQGGDEQYF. Here the CDR3 DNA reads TGTGCCAGCTCAGGACAAGGGGGGGACGAGCAGTACTTC.

J is TRBJ1-2 and V is TRBV5-4; 10 bases map to TRBD1. Trimming took 5 bases from V and 4 from J; bases not matched to a gene: 8. CDR3 length equals 15 residues. Germline CDR1 and CDR2: SGHNT and YYREEE (reference sequence). CDR3 bases: TGTGCCAGCAGGCCCGACAGGGGGCGCGTCTATGGCTACACCTTC. It yields the protein CASRPDRGRVYGYTF.

This clone was counted only a few times. V and J are TRBV4-2 and TRBJ2-4; 9 bases agree with TRBD2. Germline loops: CDR1 LGHNA, CDR2 YNFKEQ. This CDR3 is 14 amino acids long. The trim removed 0 bases at V and 7 bases at J, leaving 1 base unmatched. CDR3 region: CASSQDSGGNIQYF. CDR3 nucleotide sequence: TGTGCCAGCAGCCAAGACAGCGGGGGGAACATTCAGTACTTC.

This clone was seen only once. The rearrangement links TRBV6-1 to TRBJ1-1; TRBD1 matches at 7 bases. V dropped 0 bases and J dropped 7; count of bases not matched to a gene: 11. The length of the CDR3 is 16 residues. Germline V gene lookup returns CDR1 MNHNS and CDR2 SASEGT. CDR3 sequence reads: CASSEAKRQGSIEAFF. The CDR3 DNA follows: TGTGCCAGCAGTGAAGCGAAGAGACAGGGCTCCATTGAAGCTTTCTTT.

This clone was seen only once. V is TRBV15 and J is TRBJ1-4, with D uncertain. Germline CDR1 LNHNV, CDR2 YYDKDF (reference sequence). This CDR3 comprises 14 residues. Between the trimmed V and J ends, which lost 1 base and 6 bases, there was a span of 9 bases. The DNA for the CDR3 is TGTGCCACCAGCAGAGCCAGCGCAGATGAAAAACTGTTTTTT. Translating it yields CATSRASADEKLFF. Based on the CDR3 plus reference TRBV15 and TRBJ1-4, the full variable domain is DAMVIQNPRYQVTQFGKPVTLSCSQTLNHNVMYWYQQKSSQAPKLLFHYYDKDFNNEADTPDNFQSRRPNTSFCFLDIRSPGLGDTAMYLCATSRASADEKLFFGSGTQLSVL.

Turning to this clone: This sample also contains other DNA sequences that code for the same CDR3. The chain employs TRBV7-9 and TRBJ1-1; perhaps TRBD1 as D (5 bases). From germline, CDR1 is SEHNR and CDR2 FQNEAQ (reference sequence). The CDR3 runs to 13 residues. Trimming removed 1 base from V and 5 bases from J, with 8 bases in between. The CDR3 loop reads CASSLGGGTEAFF. The CDR3 region has the DNA TGTGCCAGCAGCTTAGGCGGGGGAACTGAAGCTTTCTTT.

J is TRBJ1-2 and V is TRBV10-3; D is ambiguous. Germline-derived CDR1 and CDR2 are ENHRY and SYGVKD. This CDR3 region has 14 residues. V lost 0 bases to trimming and J lost 3 bases, with 8 bases between them. CDR3 DNA sequence: TGTGCCATCAGTGAGTCACGCGGCGACTATGGCTACACCTTC. It specifies CAISESRGDYGYTF.

This clone was recorded once. This sequence joins TRBV6-5 and TRBJ1-5; 8 bases map to TRBD1. Germline V gene data show CDR1 as MNHEY and CDR2 as SVGAGI. The CDR3 is 14 amino acids. V dropped 6 bases and J dropped 6; count of bases not matched to a gene: 7. CDR3: CASSTGGTAQPQHF. DNA of the CDR3: TGTGCCAGCAGCACAGGGGGTACTGCTCAGCCCCAGCATTTT.

V gene TRBV5-4 combines with J gene TRBJ2-3; D possibly corresponds to TRBD1 (5 bases). The CDR3 spans 14 residues. Germline lookup yields CDR1 SGHNT and CDR2 YYREEE (reference sequence). Deletions cut 4 bases from V and 6 bases from J, with 15 bases between. The CDR3 spells CASSGTLGDDTQYF. The CDR3 DNA sequence: TGTGCCAGCAGCGGAACTTTAGGGGATGATACGCAGTATTTT.

This rearrangement joins TRBV19 to TRBJ1-2; no definite D call. Trimming cost V 3 bases and J 2 bases, with 13 bases left between them. Germline values: CDR1 LNHDA, CDR2 SQIVND (reference sequence). This CDR3 has 15 residues. CDR3 DNA: TGTGCCAGTAGTATTGAGGGAATCCTAAACTATGGCTACACCTTC. As protein: CASSIEGILNYGYTF.

Note on this clone: Other DNA variants within this sample encode the same CDR3. The genes are TRBV7-8 and TRBJ1-1, with D tentatively TRBD1 (5 bases). Germline values: CDR1 SGHVS, CDR2 FQNEAQ. This CDR3 comprises 13 residues. V shed 1 base and J shed 5 bases, with 8 bases lying between them. The CDR3: CASSLDRGTEAFF. CDR3 in DNA: TGTGCCAGCAGCTTAGATAGGGGTACTGAAGCTTTCTTT.

The chain employs TRBV9 and TRBJ2-1; possibly TRBD1 for D (8 bases). Trimming removed 6 bases from V and 2 bases from J, with 15 bases in between. The CDR3 totals 15 residues. Germline values: CDR1 SGDLS, CDR2 YYNGEE. The CDR3, as DNA: TGTGCCAGCACCGGGGGGACAGGCACCTACAATGAGCAGTTCTTC. This codes for CASTGGTGTYNEQFF.